This TCR beta chain appears in the sequencing data of a study of T cells in Graves' hyperthyroidism and ophthalmopathy. Study-wide background: Peripheral blood specimens were obtained at initial diagnosis, prior to any treatment.

There are many counts of this clonotype. CDR3 size: 14 residues. The V gene lost 1 base and the J gene lost 3 bases, with 10 bases spanning the gap. CDR1 is MNHNS, CDR2 SASEGT, per germline. No progression to ophthalmopathy during 18 months of follow-up defined stable disease. Among the patients, aged 18 to 65, hyperthyroidism was newly diagnosed and had lasted under 2 months. The TCR beta CDR3 regions underwent amplification using RNA transcripts as the source. During a first-round RT-PCR of the TCR CDR3, the HTBI primer set was used. TCRdb reanalysed the multiplex PCR reads using MiXCR and keeps one entry per CDR3 protein. Among 460,000 or so distinct CDR3 sequences listed, under 15% were seen once.

The gene calls are TRBV6-1 and TRBJ2-7; D remains ambiguous. The sample consisted of blood. The sequence was collected from a woman under 30 with Graves' hyperthyroidism. The CDR3 loop is CASSEVARRYEQYF. DNA of the CDR3: TGTGCCAGCAGTGAAGTGGCACGCCGCTACGAGCAGTACTTC.